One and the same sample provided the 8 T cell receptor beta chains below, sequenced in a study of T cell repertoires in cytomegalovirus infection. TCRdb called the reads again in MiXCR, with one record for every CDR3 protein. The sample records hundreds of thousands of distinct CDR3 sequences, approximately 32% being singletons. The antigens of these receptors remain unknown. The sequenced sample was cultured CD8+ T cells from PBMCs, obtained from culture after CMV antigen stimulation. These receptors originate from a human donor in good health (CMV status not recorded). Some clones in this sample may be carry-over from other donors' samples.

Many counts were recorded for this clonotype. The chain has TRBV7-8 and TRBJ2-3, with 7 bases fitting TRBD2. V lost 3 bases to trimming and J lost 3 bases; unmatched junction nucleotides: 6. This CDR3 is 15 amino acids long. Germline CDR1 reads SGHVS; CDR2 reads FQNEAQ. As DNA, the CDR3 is TGTGCCAGCAGCTTCCCCTGGGGAGGGACAGATACGCAGTATTTT. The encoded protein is CASSFPWGGTDTQYF.

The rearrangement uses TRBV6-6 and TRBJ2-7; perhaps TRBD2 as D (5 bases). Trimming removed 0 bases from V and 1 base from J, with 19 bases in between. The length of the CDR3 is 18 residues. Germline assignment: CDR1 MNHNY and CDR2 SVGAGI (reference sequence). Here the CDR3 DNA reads TGTGCCAGCAGTTACTCGGTACTCGAGGGTTGGGGATCCTACGAGCAGTACGTC. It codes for CASSYSVLEGWGSYEQYV.

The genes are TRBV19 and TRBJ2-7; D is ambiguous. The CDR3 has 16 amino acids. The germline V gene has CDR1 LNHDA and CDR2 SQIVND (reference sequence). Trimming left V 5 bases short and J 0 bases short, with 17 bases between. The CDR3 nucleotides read TGTGCCAGTAGTTCGTCGACCGCTTACCTCTCCTACGAGCAGTACTTC. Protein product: CASSSSTAYLSYEQYF.

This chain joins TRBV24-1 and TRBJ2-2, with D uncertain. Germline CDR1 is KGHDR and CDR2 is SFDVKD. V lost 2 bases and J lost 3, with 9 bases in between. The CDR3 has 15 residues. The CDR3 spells CATSDWAGHTGELFF. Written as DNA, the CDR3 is TGTGCCACCAGTGATTGGGCAGGACACACCGGGGAGCTGTTTTTT.

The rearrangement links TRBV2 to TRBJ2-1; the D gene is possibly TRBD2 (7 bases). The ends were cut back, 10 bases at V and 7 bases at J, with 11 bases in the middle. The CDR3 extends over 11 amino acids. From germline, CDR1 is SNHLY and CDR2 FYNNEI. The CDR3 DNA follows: TGTGCCACACGGGGGGCGAATGAGCAGTTCTTC. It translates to CATRGANEQFF. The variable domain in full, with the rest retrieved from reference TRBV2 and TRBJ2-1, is EPEVTQTPSHQVTQMGQEVILRCVPISNHLYFYWYRQILGQKVEFLVSFYNNEISEKSEIFDDQFSVERPDGSNFTLKIRSTKLEDSAMYFCATRGANEQFFGPGTRLTVL.

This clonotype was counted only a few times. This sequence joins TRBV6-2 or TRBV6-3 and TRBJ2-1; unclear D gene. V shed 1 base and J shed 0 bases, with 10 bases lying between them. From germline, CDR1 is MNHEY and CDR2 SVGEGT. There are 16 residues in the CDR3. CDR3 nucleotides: TGTGCCAGCAGTTACTTAGACCAGAGCTCCTACAATGAGCAGTTCTTC. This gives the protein CASSYLDQSSYNEQFF.

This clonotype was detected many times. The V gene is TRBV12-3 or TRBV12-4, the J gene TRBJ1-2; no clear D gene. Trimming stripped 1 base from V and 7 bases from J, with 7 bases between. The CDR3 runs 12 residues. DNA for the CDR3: TGTGCCAGCAGTTTAGGTCGCCTTGGCTACACCTTC. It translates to CASSLGRLGYTF.

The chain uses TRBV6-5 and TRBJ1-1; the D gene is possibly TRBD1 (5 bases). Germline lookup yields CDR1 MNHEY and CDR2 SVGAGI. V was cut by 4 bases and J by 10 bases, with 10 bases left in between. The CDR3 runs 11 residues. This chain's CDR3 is CASSSQGVAFF. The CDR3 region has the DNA TGTGCCAGCAGTTCCCAGGGTGTAGCTTTCTTT.